The TCR beta chain described here comes from a study of control samples from healthy donors and cancer patients. Per the germline V gene, CDR1 is MDHEN and CDR2 is SYDVKM. This CDR3 region has 14 residues. Trimming pared 7 bases from V and 6 bases from J, leaving 16 bases between. Sequencing used immunoSEQ multiplex PCR; TCRdb keeps in-frame clones, though not all of them. The table lists about 55,000 clones, around 95% of them singletons. Material for sequencing was blood. This clonotype was obtained from a woman aged 18 to 35 in good health. This chain uses TRBV28 with TRBJ2-1; perhaps TRBD1 as D (6 bases). The chain's CDR3 is CASKREQGFNEQFF. Here the CDR3 DNA reads TGTGCCAGCAAAAGGGAGCAGGGGTTCAATGAGCAGTTCTTC.